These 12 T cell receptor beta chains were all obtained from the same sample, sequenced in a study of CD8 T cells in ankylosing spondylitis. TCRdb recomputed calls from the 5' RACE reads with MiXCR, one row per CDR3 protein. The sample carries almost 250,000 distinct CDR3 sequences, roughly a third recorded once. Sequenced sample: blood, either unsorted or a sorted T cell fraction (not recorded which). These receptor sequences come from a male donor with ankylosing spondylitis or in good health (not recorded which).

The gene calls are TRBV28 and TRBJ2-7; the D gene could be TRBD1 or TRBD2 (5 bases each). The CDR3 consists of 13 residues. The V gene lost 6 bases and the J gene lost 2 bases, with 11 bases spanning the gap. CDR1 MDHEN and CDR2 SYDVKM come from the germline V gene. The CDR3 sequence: CASRPRDPYEQYF. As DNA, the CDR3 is TGTGCCAGCAGGCCCCGGGACCCCTACGAGCAGTACTTC.

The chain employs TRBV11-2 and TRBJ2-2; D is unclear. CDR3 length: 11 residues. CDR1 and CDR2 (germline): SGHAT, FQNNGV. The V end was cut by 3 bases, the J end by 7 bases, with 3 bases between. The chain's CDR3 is CASSFGGELFF. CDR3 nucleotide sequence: TGTGCCAGCAGCTTTGGCGGGGAGCTGTTTTTT.

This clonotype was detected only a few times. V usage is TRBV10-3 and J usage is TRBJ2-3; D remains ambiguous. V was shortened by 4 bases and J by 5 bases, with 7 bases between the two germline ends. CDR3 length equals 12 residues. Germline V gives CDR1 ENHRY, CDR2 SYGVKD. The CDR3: CAISGVRDTQYF. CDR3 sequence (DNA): TGTGCCATCAGTGGGGTTCGAGATACGCAGTATTTT.

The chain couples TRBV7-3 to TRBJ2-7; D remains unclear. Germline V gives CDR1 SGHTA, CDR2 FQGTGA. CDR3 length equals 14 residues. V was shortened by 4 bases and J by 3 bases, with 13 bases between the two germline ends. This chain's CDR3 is CASSYDGRYYEQYF. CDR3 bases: TGTGCCAGCAGCTACGACGGACGGTACTACGAGCAGTACTTC.

The CDR3 here is CSVDEANGGSYEQYF. CDR3 DNA sequence: TGCAGCGTTGACGAGGCCAATGGGGGATCCTACGAGCAGTACTTC. The chain has TRBV29-1 and TRBJ2-7; D is perhaps TRBD1 or TRBD2 (5 bases each). Germline lookup yields CDR1 SQVTM and CDR2 ANQGSEA. Trimming took off 3 bases at V and 1 base at J, with 16 bases between the two ends. CDR3 length: 15 amino acids.

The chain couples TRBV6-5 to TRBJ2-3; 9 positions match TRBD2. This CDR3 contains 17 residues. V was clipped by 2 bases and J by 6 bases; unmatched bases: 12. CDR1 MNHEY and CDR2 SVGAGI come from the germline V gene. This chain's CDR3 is CASSYAKGKRGEDTQYF. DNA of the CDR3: TGTGCCAGCAGTTACGCTAAGGGGAAGCGGGGGGAGGATACGCAGTATTTT.

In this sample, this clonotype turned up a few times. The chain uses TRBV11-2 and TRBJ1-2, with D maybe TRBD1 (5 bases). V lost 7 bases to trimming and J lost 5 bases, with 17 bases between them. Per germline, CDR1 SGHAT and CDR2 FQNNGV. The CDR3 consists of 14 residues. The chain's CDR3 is CASTLDPDRYGYTF. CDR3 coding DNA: TGTGCCAGCACCCTCGACCCCGACAGATATGGCTACACCTTC.

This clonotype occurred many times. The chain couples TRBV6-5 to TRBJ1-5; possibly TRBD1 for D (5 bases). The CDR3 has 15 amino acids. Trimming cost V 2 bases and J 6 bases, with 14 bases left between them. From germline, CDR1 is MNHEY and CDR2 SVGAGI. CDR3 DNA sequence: TGTGCCAGCAGTTACCGCGAGGGGTTGGGTCAGCCCCAGCATTTT. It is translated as CASSYREGLGQPQHF.

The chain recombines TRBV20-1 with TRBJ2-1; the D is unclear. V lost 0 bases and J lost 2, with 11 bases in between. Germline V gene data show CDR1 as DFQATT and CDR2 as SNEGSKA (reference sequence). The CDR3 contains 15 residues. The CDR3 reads CSARDLNLPYNEQFF. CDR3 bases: TGCAGTGCTAGAGATCTGAACCTTCCCTACAATGAGCAGTTCTTC.

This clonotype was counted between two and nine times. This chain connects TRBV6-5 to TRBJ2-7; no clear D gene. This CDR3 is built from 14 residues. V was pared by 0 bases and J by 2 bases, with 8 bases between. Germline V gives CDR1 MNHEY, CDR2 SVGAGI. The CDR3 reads CASSYSSGPYEQYF. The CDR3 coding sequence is TGTGCCAGCAGTTACTCGAGTGGGCCCTACGAGCAGTACTTC.

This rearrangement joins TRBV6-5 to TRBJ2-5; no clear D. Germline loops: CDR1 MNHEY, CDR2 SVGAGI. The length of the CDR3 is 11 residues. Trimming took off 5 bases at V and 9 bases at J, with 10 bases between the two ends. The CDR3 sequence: CASSHGRAQYF. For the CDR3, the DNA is TGTGCCAGCAGTCACGGTCGGGCCCAGTACTTC.

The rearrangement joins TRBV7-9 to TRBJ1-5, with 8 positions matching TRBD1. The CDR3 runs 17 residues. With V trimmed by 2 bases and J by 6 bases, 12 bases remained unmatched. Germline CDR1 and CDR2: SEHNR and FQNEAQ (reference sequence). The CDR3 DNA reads TGTGCCAGCAGCTTATTTCAGGGGGCGACACCCGGTCAGCCCCAGCATTTT. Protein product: CASSLFQGATPGQPQHF. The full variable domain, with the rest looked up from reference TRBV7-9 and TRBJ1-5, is DTGVSQNPRHKITKRGQNVTFRCDPISEHNRLYWYRQTLGQGPEFLTYFQNEAQLEKSRLLSDRFSAERPKGSFSTLEIQRTEQGDSAMYLCASSLFQGATPGQPQHFGDGTRLSIL.